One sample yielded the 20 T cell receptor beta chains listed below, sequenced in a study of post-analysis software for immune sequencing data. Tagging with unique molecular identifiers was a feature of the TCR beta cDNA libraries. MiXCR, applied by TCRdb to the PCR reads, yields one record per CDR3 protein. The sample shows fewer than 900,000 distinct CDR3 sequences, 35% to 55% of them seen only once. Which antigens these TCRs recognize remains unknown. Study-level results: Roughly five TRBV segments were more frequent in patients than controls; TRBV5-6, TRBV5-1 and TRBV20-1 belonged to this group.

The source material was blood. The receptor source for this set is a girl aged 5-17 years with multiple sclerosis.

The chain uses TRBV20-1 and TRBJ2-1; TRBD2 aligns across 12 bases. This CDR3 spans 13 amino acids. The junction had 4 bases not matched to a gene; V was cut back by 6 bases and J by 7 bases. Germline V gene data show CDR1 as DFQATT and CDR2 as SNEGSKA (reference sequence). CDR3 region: CSAASGRANEQFF. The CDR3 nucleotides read TGCAGTGCGGCTAGCGGGAGGGCGAATGAGCAGTTCTTC.

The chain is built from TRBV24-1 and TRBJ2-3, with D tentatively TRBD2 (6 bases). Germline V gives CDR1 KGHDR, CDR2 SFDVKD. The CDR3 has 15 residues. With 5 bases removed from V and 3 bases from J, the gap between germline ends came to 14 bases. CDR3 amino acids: CATSAAGMLTDTQYF. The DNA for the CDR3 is TGTGCCACCAGTGCGGCGGGGATGTTAACAGATACGCAGTATTTT.

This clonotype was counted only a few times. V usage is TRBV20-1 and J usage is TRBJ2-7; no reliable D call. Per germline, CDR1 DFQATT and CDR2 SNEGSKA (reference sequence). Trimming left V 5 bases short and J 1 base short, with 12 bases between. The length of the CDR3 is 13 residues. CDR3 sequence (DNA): TGCAGTGCTTCCCAAACTGGGTCCTACGAGCAGTACTTC. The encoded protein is CSASQTGSYEQYF.

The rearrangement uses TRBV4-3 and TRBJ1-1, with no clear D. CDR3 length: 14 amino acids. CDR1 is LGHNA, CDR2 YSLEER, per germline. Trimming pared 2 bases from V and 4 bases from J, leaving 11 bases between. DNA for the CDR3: TGCGCCAGCAGCCAAATCCCCGGTGGCACTGAAGCTTTCTTT. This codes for CASSQIPGGTEAFF.

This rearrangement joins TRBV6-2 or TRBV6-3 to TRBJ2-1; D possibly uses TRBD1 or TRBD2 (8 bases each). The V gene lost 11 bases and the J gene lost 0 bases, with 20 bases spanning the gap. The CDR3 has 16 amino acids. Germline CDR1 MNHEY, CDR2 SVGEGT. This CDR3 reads CASRGREDNSYNEQFF. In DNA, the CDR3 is TGTGCCTCCAGGGGGCGGGAGGATAACTCCTACAATGAGCAGTTCTTC.

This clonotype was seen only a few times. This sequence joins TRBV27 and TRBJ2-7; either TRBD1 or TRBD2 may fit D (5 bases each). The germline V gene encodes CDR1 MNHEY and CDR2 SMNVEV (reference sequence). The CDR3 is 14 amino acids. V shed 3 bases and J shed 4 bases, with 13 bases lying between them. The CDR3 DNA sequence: TGTGCCAGCAGTTTTAGGACGGGACCTTACGAGCAGTACTTC. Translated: CASSFRTGPYEQYF.

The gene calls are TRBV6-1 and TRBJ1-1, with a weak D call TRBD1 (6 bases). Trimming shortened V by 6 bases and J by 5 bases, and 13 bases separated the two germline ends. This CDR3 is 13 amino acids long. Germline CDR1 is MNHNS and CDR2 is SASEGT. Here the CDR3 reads CASRGAGGTEAFF. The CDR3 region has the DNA TGTGCCAGCAGGGGGGCGGGGGGAACTGAAGCTTTCTTT.

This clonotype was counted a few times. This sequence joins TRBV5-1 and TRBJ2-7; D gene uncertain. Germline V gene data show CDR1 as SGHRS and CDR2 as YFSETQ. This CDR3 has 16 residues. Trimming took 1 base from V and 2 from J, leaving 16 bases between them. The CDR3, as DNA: TGCGCCAGCAGCTTGTTAGGCGGAGATCCCCCCTACGAGCAGTACTTC. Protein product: CASSLLGGDPPYEQYF.

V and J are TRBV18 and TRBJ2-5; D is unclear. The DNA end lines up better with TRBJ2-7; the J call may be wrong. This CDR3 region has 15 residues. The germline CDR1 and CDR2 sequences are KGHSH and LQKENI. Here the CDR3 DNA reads TGTGCCAGCTCACCGAGGAGCGACCGTTCCTACGAGCAGTACTTC. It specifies CASSPRSDRSYEQYF.

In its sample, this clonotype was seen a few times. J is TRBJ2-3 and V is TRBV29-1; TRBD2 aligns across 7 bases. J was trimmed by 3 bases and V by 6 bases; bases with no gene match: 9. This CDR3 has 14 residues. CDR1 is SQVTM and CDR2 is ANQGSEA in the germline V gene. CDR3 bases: TGCAGCGTCATGAGGGGAGGGGATACAGATACGCAGTATTTT. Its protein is CSVMRGGDTDTQYF.

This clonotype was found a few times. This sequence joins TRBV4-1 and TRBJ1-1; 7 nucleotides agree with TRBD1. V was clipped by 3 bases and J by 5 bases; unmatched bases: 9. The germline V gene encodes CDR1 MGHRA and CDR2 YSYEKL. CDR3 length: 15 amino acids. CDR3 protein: CASSQVQGMGTEAFF. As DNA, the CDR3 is TGCGCCAGCAGCCAGGTACAGGGGATGGGGACTGAAGCTTTCTTT.

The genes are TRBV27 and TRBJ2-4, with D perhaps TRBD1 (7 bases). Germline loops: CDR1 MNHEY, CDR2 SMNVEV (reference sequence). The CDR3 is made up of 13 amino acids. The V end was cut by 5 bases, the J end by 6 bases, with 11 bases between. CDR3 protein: CASSQGGGNIQYF. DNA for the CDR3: TGTGCCAGCAGTCAGGGGGGAGGAAACATTCAGTACTTC.

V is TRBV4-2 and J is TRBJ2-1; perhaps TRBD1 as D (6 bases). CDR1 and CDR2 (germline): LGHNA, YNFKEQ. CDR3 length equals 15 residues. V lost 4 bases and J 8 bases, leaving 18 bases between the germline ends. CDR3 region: CASSPDSLDPHEQFF. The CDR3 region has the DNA TGTGCCAGCAGCCCGGACAGCCTGGACCCTCATGAGCAGTTCTTC.

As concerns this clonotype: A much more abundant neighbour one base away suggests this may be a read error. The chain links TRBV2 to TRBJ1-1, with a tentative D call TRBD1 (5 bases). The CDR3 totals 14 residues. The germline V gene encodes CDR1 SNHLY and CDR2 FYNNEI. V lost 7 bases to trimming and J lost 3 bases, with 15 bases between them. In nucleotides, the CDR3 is TGTGCCAGCACCAAACGGGGGTTGTACACTGAAGCTTTCTTT. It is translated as CASTKRGLYTEAFF.

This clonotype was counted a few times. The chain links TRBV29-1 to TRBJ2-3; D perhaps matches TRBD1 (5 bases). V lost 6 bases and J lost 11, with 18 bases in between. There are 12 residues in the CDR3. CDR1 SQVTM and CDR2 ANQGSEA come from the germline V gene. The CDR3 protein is CSVASQGGEQYF. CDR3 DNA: TGCAGCGTCGCTTCTCAGGGCGGCGAGCAGTATTTT.

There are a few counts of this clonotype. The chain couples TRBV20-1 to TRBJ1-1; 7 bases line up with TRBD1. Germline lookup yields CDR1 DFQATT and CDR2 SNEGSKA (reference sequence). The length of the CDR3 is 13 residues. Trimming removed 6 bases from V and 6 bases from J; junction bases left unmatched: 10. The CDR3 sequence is CSAGVQGHPEAFF. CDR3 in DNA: TGCAGTGCCGGGGTACAGGGGCATCCTGAAGCTTTCTTT.

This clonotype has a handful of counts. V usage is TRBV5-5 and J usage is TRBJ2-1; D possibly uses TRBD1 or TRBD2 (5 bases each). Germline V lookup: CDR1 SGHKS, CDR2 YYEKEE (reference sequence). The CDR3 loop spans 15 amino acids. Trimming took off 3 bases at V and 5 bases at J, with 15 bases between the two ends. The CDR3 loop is CASSSLDGGNNEQFF. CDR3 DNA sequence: TGTGCCAGCAGCTCCTTAGATGGGGGTAACAATGAGCAGTTCTTC.

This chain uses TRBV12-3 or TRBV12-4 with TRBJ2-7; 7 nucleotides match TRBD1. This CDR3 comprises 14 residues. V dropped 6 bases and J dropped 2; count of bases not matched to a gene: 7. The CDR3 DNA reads TGTGCCAGCAGGCAGGACAGGCGCCCCTACGAGCAGTACTTC. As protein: CASRQDRRPYEQYF.

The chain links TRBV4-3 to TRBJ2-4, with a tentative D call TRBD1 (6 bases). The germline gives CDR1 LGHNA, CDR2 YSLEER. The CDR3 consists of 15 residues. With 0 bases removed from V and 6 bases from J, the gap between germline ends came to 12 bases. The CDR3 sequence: CASSQDWGHRNIQYF. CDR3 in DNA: TGCGCCAGCAGCCAAGACTGGGGGCACAGAAACATTCAGTACTTC.

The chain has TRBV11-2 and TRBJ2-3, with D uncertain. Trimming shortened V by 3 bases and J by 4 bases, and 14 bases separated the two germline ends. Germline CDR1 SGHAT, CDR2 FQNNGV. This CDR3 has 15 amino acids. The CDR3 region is CASSLGVPGADTQYF. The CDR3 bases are TGTGCCAGCAGCTTGGGCGTACCTGGGGCAGATACGCAGTATTTT.